The present entry profiles one TCR beta chain with its context. The data are from a study of T cell changes during pregnancy in multiple sclerosis. Measured with immunoSEQ multiplex PCR; TCRdb has only the in-frame clones, and not every one. In the table there are fewer than 60,000 clones, over 80% of which are singletons. Here the sequenced sample was CD4+ T cells from peripheral blood mononuclear cells, taken after pregnancy. This TCR was recovered from a female donor with multiple sclerosis, enrolled in a pregnancy study.

CDR3: CASSLLSQGNEQFF. The CDR3, as DNA: TGTGCCAGCAGCTTACTTTCGCAGGGGAATGAGCAGTTCTTC. This chain links TRBV7-3 with TRBJ2-1; D is possibly TRBD1 (6 bases). The CDR3 consists of 14 residues. CDR1 is SGHTA, CDR2 FQGTGA, per germline. Trimming left V 2 bases short and J 7 bases short, with 12 bases between.